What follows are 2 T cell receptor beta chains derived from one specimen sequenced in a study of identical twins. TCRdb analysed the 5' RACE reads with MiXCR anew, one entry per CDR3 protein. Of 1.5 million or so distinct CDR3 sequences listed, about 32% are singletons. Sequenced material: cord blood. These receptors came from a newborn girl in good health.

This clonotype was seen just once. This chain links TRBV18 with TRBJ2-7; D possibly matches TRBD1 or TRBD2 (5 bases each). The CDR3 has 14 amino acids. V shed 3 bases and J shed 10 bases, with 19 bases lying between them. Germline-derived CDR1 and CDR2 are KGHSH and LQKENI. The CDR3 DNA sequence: TGTGCCAGCTCACCCCCGTGGCAGGGAGAGAGCCAGTACTTC. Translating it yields CASSPPWQGESQYF. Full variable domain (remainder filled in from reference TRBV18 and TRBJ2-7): NAGVMQNPRHLVRRRGQEARLRCSPMKGHSHVYWYRQLPEEGLKFMVYLQKENIIDESGMPKERFSAEFPKEGPSILRIQQVVRGDSAAYFCASSPPWQGESQYFGPGTRLTVT.

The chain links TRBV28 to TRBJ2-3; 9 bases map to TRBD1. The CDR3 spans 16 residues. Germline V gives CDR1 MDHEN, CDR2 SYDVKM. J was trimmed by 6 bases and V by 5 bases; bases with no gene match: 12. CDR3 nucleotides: TGTGCCAGCAGTCCCCCGACCGGGACAGGGAGGGATACGCAGTATTTT. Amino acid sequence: CASSPPTGTGRDTQYF. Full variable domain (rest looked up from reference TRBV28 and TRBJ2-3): DVKVTQSSRYLVKRTGEKVFLECVQDMDHENMFWYRQDPGLGLRLIYFSYDVKMKEKGDIPEGYSVSREKKERFSLILESASTNQTSMYLCASSPPTGTGRDTQYFGPGTRLTVL.